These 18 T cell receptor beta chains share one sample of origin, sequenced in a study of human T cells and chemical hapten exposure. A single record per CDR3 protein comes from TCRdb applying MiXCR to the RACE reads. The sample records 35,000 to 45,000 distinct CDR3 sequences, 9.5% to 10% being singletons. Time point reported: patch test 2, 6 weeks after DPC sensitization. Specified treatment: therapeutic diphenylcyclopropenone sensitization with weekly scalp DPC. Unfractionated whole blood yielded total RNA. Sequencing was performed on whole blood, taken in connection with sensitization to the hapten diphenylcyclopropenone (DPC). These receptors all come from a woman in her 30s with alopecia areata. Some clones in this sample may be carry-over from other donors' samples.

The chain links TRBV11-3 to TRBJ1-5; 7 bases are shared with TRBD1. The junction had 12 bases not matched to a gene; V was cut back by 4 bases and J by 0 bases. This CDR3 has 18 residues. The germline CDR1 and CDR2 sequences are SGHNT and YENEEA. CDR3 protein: CASSSTGTASYSNQPQHF. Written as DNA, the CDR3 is TGTGCCAGCAGCTCAACCGGGACAGCGAGTTATAGCAATCAGCCCCAGCATTTT.

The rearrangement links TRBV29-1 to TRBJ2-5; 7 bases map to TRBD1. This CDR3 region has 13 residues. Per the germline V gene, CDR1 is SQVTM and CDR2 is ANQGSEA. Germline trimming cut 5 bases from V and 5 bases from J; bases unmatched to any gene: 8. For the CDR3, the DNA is TGCAGCGTTCGGCAGGGGGTCGTGGAGACCCAGTACTTC. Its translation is CSVRQGVVETQYF.

The CDR3 reads CSARVGATEAFF. The DNA for the CDR3 is TGCAGTGCTAGGGTAGGGGCCACTGAAGCTTTCTTT. The rearrangement uses TRBV20-1 and TRBJ1-1; D may be TRBD1 (5 bases). The germline CDR1 and CDR2 sequences are DFQATT and SNEGSKA (reference sequence). This CDR3 contains 12 residues. Trimming cost V 3 bases and J 4 bases, with 9 bases left between them.

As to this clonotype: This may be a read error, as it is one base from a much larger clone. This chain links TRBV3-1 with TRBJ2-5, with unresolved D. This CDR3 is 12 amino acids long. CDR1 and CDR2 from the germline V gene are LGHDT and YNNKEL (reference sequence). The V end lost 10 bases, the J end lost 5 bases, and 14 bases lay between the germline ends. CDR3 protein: CANRDVRETQYF. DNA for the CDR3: TGTGCCAACAGAGATGTACGCGAGACCCAGTACTTC.

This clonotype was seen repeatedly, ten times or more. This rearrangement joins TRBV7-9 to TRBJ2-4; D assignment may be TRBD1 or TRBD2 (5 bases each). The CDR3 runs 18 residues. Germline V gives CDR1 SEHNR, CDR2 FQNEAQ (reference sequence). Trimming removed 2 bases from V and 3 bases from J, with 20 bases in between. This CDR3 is CASSLTSLTRGGKNIQYF. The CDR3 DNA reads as TGTGCCAGCAGCTTAACGAGCCTTACCCGGGGCGGCAAAAACATTCAGTACTTC.

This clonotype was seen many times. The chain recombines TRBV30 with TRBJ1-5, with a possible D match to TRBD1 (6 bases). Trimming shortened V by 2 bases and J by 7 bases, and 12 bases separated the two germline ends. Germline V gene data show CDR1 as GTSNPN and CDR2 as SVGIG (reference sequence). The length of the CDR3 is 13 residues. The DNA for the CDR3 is TGTGCCTGGAGTCTACAGGGCAGACAGCCCCAGCATTTT. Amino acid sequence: CAWSLQGRQPQHF.

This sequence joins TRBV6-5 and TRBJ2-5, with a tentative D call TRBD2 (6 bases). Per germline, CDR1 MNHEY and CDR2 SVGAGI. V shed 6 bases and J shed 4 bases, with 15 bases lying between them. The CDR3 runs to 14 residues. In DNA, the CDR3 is TGTGCCAGCAGCCTTTTCGGGGGACGAGAGACCCAGTACTTC. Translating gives CASSLFGGRETQYF.

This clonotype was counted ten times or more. This chain's CDR3 is CSANDLNGYTF. The CDR3 coding sequence is TGCAGTGCCAACGATTTAAATGGCTACACCTTC. The chain uses TRBV20-1 and TRBJ1-2; D gene uncertain. The CDR3 loop spans 11 amino acids. Trimming removed 6 bases from V and 6 bases from J, with 11 bases in between. Germline CDR1 is DFQATT and CDR2 is SNEGSKA (reference sequence).

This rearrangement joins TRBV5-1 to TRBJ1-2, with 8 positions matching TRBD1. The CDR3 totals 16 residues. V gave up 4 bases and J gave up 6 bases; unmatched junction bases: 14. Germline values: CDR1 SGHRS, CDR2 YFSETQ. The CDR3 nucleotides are TGCGCCAGCAGCCGTATGCCAGGGGGCGCGTCCCATGGCTACACCTTC. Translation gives CASSRMPGGASHGYTF.

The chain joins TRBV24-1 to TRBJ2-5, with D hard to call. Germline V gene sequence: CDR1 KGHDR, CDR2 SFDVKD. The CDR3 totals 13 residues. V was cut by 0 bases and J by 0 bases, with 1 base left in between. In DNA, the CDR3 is TGTGCCACCAGTGATTTGAACCAAGAGACCCAGTACTTC. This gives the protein CATSDLNQETQYF.

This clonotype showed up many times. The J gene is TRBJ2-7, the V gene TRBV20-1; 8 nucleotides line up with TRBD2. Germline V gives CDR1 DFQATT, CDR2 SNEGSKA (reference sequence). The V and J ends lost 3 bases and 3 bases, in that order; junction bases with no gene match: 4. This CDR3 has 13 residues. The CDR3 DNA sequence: TGCAGTGCTAGTCGGGGGGGAGGCTACGAGCAGTACTTC. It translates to CSASRGGGYEQYF.

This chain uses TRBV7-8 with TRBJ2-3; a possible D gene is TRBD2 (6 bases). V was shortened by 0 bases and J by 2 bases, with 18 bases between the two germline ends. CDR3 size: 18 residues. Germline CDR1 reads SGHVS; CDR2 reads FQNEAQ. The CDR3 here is CASSLALYRGDNTDTQYF. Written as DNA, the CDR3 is TGTGCCAGCAGCTTAGCTCTGTATCGCGGGGATAACACAGATACGCAGTATTTT. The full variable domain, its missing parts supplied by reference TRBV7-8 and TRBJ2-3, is GAGVSQSPRYKVAKRGQDVALRCDPISGHVSLFWYQQALGQGPEFLTYFQNEAQLDKSGLPSDRFFAERPEGSVSTLKIQRTQQEDSAVYLCASSLALYRGDNTDTQYFGPGTRLTVL.

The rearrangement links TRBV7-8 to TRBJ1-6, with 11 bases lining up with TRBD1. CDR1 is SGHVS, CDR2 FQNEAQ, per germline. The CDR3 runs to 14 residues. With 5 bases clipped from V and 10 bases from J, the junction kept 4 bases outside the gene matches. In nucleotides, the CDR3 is TGTGCCAGCAGCCCTTGGACAGGGGGCTCACCCCTCCACTTT. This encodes CASSPWTGGSPLHF.

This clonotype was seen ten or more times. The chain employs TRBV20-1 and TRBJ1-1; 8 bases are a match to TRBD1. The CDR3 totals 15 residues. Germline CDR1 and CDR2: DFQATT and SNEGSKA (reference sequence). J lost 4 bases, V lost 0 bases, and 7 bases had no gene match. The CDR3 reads CSARDPGQGGTEAFF. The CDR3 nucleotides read TGCAGTGCTAGAGACCCCGGACAGGGAGGCACTGAAGCTTTCTTT.

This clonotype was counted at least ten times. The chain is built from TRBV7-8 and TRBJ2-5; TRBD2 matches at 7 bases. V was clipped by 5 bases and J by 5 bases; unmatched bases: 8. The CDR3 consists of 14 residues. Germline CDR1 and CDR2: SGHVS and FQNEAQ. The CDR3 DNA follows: TGTGCCAGCAGCCCTAGCGGCGTGGGGGAGACCCAGTACTTC. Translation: CASSPSGVGETQYF.

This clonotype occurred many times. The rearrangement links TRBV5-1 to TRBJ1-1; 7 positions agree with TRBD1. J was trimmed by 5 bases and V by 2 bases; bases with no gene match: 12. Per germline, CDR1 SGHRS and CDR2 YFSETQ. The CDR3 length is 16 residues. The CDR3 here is CASSFGQGGLRTEAFF. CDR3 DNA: TGCGCCAGCAGCTTCGGTCAGGGGGGACTCAGGACTGAAGCTTTCTTT.

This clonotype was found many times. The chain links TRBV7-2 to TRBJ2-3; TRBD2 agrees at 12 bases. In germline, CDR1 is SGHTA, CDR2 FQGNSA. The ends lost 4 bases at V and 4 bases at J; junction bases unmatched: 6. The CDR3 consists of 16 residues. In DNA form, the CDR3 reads TGTGCCAGCAGCTCGCATCTAGCGGGGGGGCCAGATACGCAGTATTTT. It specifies CASSSHLAGGPDTQYF.

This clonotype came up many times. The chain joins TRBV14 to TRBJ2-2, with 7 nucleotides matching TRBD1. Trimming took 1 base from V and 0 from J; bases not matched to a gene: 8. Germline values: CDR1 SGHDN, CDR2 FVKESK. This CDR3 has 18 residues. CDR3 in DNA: TGTGCCAGCAGCCAAGTTAACACCGGGACAGCGAACACCGGGGAGCTGTTTTTT. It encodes CASSQVNTGTANTGELFF.